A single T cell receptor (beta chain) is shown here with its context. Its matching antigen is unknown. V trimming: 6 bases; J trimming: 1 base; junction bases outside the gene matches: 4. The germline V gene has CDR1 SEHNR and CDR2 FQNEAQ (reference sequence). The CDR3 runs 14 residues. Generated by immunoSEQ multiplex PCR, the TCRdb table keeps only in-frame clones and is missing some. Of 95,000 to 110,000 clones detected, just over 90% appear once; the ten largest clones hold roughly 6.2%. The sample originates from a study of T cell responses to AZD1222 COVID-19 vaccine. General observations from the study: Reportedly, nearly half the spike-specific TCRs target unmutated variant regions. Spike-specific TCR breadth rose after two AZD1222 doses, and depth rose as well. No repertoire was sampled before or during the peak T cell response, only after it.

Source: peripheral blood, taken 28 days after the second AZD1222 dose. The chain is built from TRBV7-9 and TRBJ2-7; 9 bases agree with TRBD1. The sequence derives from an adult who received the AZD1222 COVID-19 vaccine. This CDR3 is CASRSGTGSYEQYF. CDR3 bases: TGTGCCAGCAGGTCCGGGACAGGGTCCTACGAGCAGTACTTC.